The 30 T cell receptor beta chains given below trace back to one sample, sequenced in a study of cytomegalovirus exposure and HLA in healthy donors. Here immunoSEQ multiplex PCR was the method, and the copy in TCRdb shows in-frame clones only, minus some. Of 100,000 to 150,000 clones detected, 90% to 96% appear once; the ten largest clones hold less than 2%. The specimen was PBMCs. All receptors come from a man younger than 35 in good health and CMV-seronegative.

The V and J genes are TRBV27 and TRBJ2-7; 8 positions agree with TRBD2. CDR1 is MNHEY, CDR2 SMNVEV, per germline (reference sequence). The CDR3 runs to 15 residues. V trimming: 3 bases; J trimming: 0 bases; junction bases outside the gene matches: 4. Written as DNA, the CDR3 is TGTGCCAGCAGTTTTGGGGCGGGAGGCTCCTACGAGCAGTACTTC. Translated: CASSFGAGGSYEQYF.

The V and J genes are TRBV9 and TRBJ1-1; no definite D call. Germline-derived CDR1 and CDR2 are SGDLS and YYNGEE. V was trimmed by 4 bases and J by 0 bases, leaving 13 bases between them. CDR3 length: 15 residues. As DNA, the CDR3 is TGTGCCAGCAGCTCCTACGGGGAAGTGAACACTGAAGCTTTCTTT. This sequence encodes CASSSYGEVNTEAFF.

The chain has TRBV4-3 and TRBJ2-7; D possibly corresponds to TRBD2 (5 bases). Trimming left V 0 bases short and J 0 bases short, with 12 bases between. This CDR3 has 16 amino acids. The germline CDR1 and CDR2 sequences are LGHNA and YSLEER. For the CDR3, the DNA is TGCGCCAGCAGCCAAGATTGGCAGCGGCCCTCCTACGAGCAGTACTTC. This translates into CASSQDWQRPSYEQYF.

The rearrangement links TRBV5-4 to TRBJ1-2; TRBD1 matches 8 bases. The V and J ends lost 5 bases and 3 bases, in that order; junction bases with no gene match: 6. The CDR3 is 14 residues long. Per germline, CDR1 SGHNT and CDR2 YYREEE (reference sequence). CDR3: CASRKQGDHYGYTF. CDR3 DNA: TGTGCCAGCAGGAAACAGGGGGATCACTATGGCTACACCTTC.

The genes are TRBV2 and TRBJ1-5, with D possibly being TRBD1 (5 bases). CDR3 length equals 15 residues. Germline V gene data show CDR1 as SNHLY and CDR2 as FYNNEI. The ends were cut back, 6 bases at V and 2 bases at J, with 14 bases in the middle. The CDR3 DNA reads TGTGCCAGCAGCGTCGGAGCGGGGGGCAATCAGCCCCAGCATTTT. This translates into CASSVGAGGNQPQHF.

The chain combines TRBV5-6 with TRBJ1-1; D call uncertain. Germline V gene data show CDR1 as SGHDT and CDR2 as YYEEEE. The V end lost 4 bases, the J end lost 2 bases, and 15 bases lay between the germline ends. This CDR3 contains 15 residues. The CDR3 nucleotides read TGTGCCAGCAGCCCTGAGGGCGTGATTAACACTGAAGCTTTCTTT. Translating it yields CASSPEGVINTEAFF. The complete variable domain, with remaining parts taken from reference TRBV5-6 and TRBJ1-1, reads DAGVTQSPTHLIKTRGQQVTLRCSPKSGHDTVSWYQQALGQGPQFIFQYYEEEERQRGNFPDRFSGHQFPNYSSELNVNALLLGDSALYLCASSPEGVINTEAFFGQGTRLTVV.

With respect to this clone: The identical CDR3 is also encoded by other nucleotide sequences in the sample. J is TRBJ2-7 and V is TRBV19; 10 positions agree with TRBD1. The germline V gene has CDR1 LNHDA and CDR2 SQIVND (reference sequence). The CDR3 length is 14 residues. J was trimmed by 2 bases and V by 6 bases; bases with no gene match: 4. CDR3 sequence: CASSPTGGPYEQYF. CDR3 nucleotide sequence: TGTGCCAGTAGCCCGACAGGGGGCCCCTACGAGCAGTACTTC.

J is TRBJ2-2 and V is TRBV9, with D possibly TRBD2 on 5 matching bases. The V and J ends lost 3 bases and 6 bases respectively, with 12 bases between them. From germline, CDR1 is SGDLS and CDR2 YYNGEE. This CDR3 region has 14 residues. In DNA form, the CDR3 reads TGTGCCAGCAGCGCTGGTGCTAGCCCCGGGGAGCTGTTTTTT. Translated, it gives CASSAGASPGELFF. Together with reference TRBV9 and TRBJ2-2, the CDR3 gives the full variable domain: DSGVTQTPKHLITATGQRVTLRCSPRSGDLSVYWYQQSLDQGLQFLIQYYNGEERAKGNILERFSAQQFPDLHSELNLSSLELGDSALYFCASSAGASPGELFFGEGSRLTVL.

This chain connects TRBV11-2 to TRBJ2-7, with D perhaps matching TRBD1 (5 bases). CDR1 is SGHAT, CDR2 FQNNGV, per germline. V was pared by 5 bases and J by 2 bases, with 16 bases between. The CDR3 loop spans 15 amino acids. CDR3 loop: CASSRSQGNAYEQYF. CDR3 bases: TGTGCCAGCAGCCGATCCCAGGGAAACGCCTACGAGCAGTACTTC.

CDR3 in DNA: TGTGCCAGCAGACCCAACAGGGGGACCTTGTCCGGGGAGCTGTTTTTT. This gives the protein CASRPNRGTLSGELFF. The chain employs TRBV2 and TRBJ2-2; 8 positions agree with TRBD1. Trimming at V came to 6 bases and at J to 6 bases, leaving 12 bases not matched to a gene. Germline V gives CDR1 SNHLY, CDR2 FYNNEI. The CDR3 is made up of 16 amino acids. The whole variable domain, remainder taken from reference TRBV2 and TRBJ2-2, is EPEVTQTPSHQVTQMGQEVILRCVPISNHLYFYWYRQILGQKVEFLVSFYNNEISEKSEIFDDQFSVERPDGSNFTLKIRSTKLEDSAMYFCASRPNRGTLSGELFFGEGSRLTVL.

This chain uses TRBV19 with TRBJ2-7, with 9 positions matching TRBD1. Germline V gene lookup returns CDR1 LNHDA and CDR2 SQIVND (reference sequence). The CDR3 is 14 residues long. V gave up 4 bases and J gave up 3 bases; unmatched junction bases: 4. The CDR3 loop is CASSKDRGDYEQYF. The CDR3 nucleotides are TGTGCCAGTAGTAAGGACAGGGGCGACTACGAGCAGTACTTC. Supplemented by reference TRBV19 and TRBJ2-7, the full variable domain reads DGGITQSPKYLFRKEGQNVTLSCEQNLNHDAMYWYRQDPGQGLRLIYYSQIVNDFQKGDIAEGYSVSREKKESFPLTVTSAQKNPTAFYLCASSKDRGDYEQYFGPGTRLTVT.

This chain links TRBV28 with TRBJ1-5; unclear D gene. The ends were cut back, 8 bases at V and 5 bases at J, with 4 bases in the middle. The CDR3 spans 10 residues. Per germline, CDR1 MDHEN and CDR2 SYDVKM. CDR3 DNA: TGTGCCAGCGGCTATCAGCCCCAGCATTTT. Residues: CASGYQPQHF.

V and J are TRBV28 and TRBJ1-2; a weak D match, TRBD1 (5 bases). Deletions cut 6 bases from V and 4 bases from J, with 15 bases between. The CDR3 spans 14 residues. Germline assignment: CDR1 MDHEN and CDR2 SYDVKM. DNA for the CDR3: TGTGCCAGCAGACCCAGGGAACCGTTCTATGGCTACACCTTC. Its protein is CASRPREPFYGYTF.

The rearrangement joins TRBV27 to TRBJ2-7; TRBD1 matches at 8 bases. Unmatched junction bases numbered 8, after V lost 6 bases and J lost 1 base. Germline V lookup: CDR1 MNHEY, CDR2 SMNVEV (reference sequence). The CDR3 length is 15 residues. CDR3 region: CASSSGGVGSYEQYF. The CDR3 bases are TGTGCCAGCAGCTCAGGGGGCGTAGGATCCTACGAGCAGTACTTC.

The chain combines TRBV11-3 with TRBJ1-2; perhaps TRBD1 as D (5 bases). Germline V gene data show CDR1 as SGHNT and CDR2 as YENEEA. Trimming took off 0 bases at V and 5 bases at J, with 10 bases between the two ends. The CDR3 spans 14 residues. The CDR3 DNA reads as TGTGCCAGCAGCTTAGATTGGGGGGATTATGGCTACACCTTC. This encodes CASSLDWGDYGYTF.

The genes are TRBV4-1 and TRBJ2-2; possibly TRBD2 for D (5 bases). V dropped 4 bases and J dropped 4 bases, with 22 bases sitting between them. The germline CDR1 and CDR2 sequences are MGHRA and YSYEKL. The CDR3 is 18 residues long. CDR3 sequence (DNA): TGCGCCAGCAGCCGTTCACCGGGATTTAGGACGGCCACCGGGGAGCTGTTTTTT. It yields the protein CASSRSPGFRTATGELFF.

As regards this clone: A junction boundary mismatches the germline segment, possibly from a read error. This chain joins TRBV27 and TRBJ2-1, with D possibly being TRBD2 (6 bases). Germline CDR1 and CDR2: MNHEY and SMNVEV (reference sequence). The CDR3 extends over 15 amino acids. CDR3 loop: CASSPSVDSDNEQFF. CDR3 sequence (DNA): TGTGCCAGCAGTCCTAGCGTCGACTCCGACAATGAGCAGTTCTTC.

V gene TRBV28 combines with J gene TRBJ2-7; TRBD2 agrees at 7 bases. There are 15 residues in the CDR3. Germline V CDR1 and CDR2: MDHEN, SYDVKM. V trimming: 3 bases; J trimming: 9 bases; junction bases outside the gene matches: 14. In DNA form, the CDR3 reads TGTGCCAGCAGTTTGCCCACTAGCGTGCCCCGTCGGCAGTACTTC. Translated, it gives CASSLPTSVPRRQYF. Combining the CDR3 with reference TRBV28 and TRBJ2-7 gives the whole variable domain DVKVTQSSRYLVKRTGEKVFLECVQDMDHENMFWYRQDPGLGLRLIYFSYDVKMKEKGDIPEGYSVSREKKERFSLILESASTNQTSMYLCASSLPTSVPRRQYFGPGTRLTVT.

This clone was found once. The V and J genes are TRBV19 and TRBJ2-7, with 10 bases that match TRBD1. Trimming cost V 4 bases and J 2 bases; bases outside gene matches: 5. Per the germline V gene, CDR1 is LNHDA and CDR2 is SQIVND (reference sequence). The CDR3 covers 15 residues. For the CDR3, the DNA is TGTGCCAGTAGTACCCTCGGGACAGGGGCCTACGAGCAGTACTTC. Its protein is CASSTLGTGAYEQYF.

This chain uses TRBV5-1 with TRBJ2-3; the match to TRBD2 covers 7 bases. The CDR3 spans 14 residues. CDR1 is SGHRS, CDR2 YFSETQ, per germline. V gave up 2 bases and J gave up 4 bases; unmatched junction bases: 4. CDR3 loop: CASSFIAGADTQYF. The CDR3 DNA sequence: TGCGCCAGCAGCTTCATTGCGGGAGCAGATACGCAGTATTTT.

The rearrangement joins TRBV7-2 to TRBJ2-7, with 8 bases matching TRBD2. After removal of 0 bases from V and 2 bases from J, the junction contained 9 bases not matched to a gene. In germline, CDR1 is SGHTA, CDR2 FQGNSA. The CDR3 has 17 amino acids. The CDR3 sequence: CASSLAPTGGPTYEQYF. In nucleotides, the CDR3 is TGTGCCAGCAGCTTAGCCCCCACGGGAGGGCCCACCTACGAGCAGTACTTC.

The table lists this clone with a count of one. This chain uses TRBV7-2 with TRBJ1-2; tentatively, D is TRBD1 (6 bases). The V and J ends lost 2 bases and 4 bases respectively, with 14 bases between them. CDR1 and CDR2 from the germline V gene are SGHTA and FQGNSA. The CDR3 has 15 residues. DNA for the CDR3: TGTGCCAGCAGCTTATCCCCGGACAGATCCTATGGCTACACCTTC. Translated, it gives CASSLSPDRSYGYTF. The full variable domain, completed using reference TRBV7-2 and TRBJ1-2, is GAGVSQSPSNKVTEKGKDVELRCDPISGHTALYWYRQSLGQGLEFLIYFQGNSAPDKSGLPSDRFSAERTGGSVSTLTIQRTQQEDSAVYLCASSLSPDRSYGYTFGSGTRLTVV.

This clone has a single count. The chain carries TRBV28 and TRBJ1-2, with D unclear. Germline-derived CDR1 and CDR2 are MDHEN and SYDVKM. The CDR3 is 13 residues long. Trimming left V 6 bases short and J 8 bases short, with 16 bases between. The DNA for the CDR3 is TGTGCCAGCAGCCCCACAGCCGAAACGGGCTACACCTTC. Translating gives CASSPTAETGYTF.

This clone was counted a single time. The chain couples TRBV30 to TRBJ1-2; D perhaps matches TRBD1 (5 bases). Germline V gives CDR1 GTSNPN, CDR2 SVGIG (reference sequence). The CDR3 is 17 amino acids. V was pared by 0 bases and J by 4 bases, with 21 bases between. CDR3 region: CAWSVLGDQGGSYGYTF. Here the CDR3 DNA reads TGTGCCTGGAGTGTACTTGGAGACCAGGGAGGTAGCTATGGCTACACCTTC.

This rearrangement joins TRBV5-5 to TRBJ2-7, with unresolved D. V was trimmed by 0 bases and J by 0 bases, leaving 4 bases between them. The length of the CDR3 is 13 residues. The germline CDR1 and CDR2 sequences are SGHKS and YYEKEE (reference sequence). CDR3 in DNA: TGTGCCAGCAGCTTGGTAGCCTCCTACGAGCAGTACTTC. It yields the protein CASSLVASYEQYF.

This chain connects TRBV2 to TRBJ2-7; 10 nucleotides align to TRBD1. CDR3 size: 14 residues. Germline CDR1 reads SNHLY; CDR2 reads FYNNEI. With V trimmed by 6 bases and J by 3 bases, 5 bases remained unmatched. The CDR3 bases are TGTGCCAGCAGGAACCGGGACAGGGGCTACGAGCAGTACTTC. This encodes CASRNRDRGYEQYF.

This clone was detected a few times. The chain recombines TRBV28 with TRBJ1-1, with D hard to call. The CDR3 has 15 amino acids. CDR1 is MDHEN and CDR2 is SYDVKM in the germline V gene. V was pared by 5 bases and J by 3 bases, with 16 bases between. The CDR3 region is CASSALRVRHTEAFF. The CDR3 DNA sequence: TGTGCCAGCAGTGCCCTCCGGGTCCGCCACACTGAAGCTTTCTTT.

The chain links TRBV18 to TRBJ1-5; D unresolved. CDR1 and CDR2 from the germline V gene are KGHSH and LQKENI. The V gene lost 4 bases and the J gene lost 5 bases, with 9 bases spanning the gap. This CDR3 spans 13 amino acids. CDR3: CASSRVSDQPQHF. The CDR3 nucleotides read TGTGCCAGCTCACGGGTCAGCGATCAGCCCCAGCATTTT.

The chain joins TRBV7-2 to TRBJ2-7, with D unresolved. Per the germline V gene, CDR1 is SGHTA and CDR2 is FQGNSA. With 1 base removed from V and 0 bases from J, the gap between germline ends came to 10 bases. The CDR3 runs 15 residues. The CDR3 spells CASSLGSESSYEQYF. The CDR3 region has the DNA TGTGCCAGCAGCTTAGGGAGCGAGAGCTCCTACGAGCAGTACTTC.

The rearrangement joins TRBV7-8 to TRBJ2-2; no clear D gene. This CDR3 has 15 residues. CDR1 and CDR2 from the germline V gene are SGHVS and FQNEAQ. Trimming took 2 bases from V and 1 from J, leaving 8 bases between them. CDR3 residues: CASSLLIRNTGELFF. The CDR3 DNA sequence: TGTGCCAGCAGCTTATTAATTAGGAACACCGGGGAGCTGTTTTTT.